These 20 T cell receptor beta chains were sequenced from one sample in a study of T cell responses to AZD1222 COVID-19 vaccine. The repertoire was sequenced with immunoSEQ multiplex PCR; TCRdb's copy has only in-frame clones and lacks some. The table shows 150,000 or so clones, with 92% occurring only once. Sequencing used peripheral blood, obtained 28 days after the second AZD1222 dose. Receptor source: an adult who received the AZD1222 COVID-19 vaccine.

This clone has just a few counts. The rearrangement links TRBV3-1 (or the pseudogene TRBV3-2) to TRBJ1-4, with 7 bases identical to TRBD1. The CDR3 loop spans 15 amino acids. The junction had 8 bases not matched to a gene; V was cut back by 3 bases and J by 7 bases. Germline-derived CDR1 and CDR2 are LGHDT and YNNKEL (reference sequence). The CDR3 coding sequence is TGTGCCAGCAGCCATCTACAGGGGAGGGGTGAAAAACTGTTTTTT. Amino acid sequence: CASSHLQGRGEKLFF.

The chain couples TRBV14 to TRBJ2-7, with D perhaps assigned TRBD1 or TRBD2 (6 bases each). V was pared by 3 bases and J by 2 bases, with 11 bases between. The CDR3 is 14 amino acids. Germline V gives CDR1 SGHDN, CDR2 FVKESK. CDR3 sequence: CASSQRRGTYEQYF. CDR3 nucleotide sequence: TGTGCCAGCAGCCAGAGGAGGGGGACCTACGAGCAGTACTTC. The full variable domain, with the rest looked up from reference TRBV14 and TRBJ2-7, is EAGVTQFPSHSVIEKGQTVTLRCDPISGHDNLYWYRRVMGKEIKFLLHFVKESKQDESGMPNNRFLAERTGGTYSTLKVQPAELEDSGVYFCASSQRRGTYEQYFGPGTRLTVT.

J is TRBJ2-7 and V is TRBV7-9; no reliable D call. The CDR3 contains 13 residues. Trimming removed 4 bases at V and 6 bases at J, with 13 bases between. Germline V gene sequence: CDR1 SEHNR, CDR2 FQNEAQ (reference sequence). The chain's CDR3 is CASSSRLYGEQYF. In DNA, the CDR3 is TGTGCCAGCAGCTCGCGACTGTACGGCGAGCAGTACTTC.

This chain joins TRBV21-1 and TRBJ2-3; the listed D gene, TRBD2, was not tested against the DNA. TRBV21-1 is recorded as a pseudogene. The CDR3 runs to 15 residues. CDR3 loop: CASSNRCGRTDTQYF. CDR3 nucleotide sequence: TGTGCCAGCAGCAACCGTTGCGGGCGGACAGATACGCAGTATTTT.

The CDR3 DNA is TGTGCCAGCAGCTGGGGGGAATTCGATGGCTACACCTTC. It translates to CASSWGEFDGYTF. The chain links TRBV7-9 to TRBJ1-2; maybe TRBD1 (5 bases). The V end was cut by 4 bases, the J end by 6 bases, with 12 bases between. CDR1 is SEHNR and CDR2 is FQNEAQ in the germline V gene (reference sequence). The length of the CDR3 is 13 residues. Full variable domain (outside the CDR3, taken from reference TRBV7-9 and TRBJ1-2): DTGVSQNPRHKITKRGQNVTFRCDPISEHNRLYWYRQTLGQGPEFLTYFQNEAQLEKSRLLSDRFSAERPKGSFSTLEIQRTEQGDSAMYLCASSWGEFDGYTFGSGTRLTVV.

The chain links TRBV7-9 to TRBJ1-5; D uncertain. The V end was cut by 3 bases, the J end by 4 bases, with 7 bases between. Per germline, CDR1 SEHNR and CDR2 FQNEAQ (reference sequence). This CDR3 spans 13 amino acids. The CDR3 DNA reads as TGTGCCAGCAGCTTGGAAAGAAATCAGCCCCAGCATTTT. This gives the protein CASSLERNQPQHF.

Comment on this clone: The final CDR3 position lacks the conserved phenylalanine or tryptophan, pointing to a likely read error. V and J are TRBV6-5 and TRBJ1-2; TRBD1 matches 7 bases. CDR3 length: 15 residues. The germline gives CDR1 MNHEY, CDR2 SVGAGI. Losses at the gene ends were 0 bases for V and 5 bases for J; bases not matched to a gene: 6. CDR3 nucleotide sequence: TGTGCCAGCAGTTACTCTCGACAGGGAGCATATGGCTACACCCTC. It codes for CASSYSRQGAYGYTL.

The J gene is TRBJ1-4, the V gene TRBV11-2, with 7 nucleotides matching TRBD1. Germline V gives CDR1 SGHAT, CDR2 FQNNGV. With 1 base clipped from V and 8 bases from J, the junction kept 7 bases outside the gene matches. CDR3 length: 15 amino acids. The CDR3 region is CASSLGRGPGEKLFF. The CDR3 DNA sequence: TGTGCCAGCAGCTTAGGAAGGGGGCCTGGGGAAAAACTGTTTTTT.

The chain couples TRBV6-1 to TRBJ1-4; D perhaps matches TRBD1 (6 bases). The CDR3 runs 15 residues. The ends were cut back, 2 bases at V and 4 bases at J, with 11 bases in the middle. CDR1 MNHNS and CDR2 SASEGT come from the germline V gene. DNA for the CDR3: TGTGCCAGCAGTGAATGGGGGGCGGGTAATGAAAAACTGTTTTTT. Its translation: CASSEWGAGNEKLFF.

The chain uses TRBV10-3 and TRBJ2-7; 7 bases line up with TRBD1. Losses at the gene ends were 11 bases for V and 4 bases for J; bases not matched to a gene: 5. CDR1 is ENHRY and CDR2 is SYGVKD in the germline V gene. This CDR3 region has 11 residues. CDR3 amino acids: CASQGQYEQYF. Here the CDR3 DNA reads TGTGCCTCGCAGGGACAGTACGAGCAGTACTTC.

The chain couples TRBV19 to TRBJ2-5; perhaps TRBD2 as D (6 bases). The CDR3 spans 13 residues. Germline values: CDR1 LNHDA, CDR2 SQIVND (reference sequence). Trimming pared 4 bases from V and 4 bases from J, leaving 10 bases between. The CDR3 DNA sequence: TGTGCCAGTAGTACGGGGGTGGGAGAGACCCAGTACTTC. This sequence encodes CASSTGVGETQYF.

V is TRBV25-1 and J is TRBJ2-7, with TRBD2 matching over 7 bases. V shed 4 bases and J 9 bases; nucleotides not matched to a gene: 9. Germline assignment: CDR1 MGHDK and CDR2 SYGVNS. The CDR3 is 13 amino acids. CDR3 sequence: CASSVGLSSWQYF. CDR3 DNA sequence: TGTGCCAGCAGTGTGGGACTAAGCTCATGGCAGTACTTC.

The genes are TRBV5-1 and TRBJ1-3; 7 bases align to TRBD1. Germline V CDR1 and CDR2: SGHRS, YFSETQ. The CDR3 runs 14 residues. Unmatched junction bases numbered 8, after V lost 7 bases and J lost 4 bases. The CDR3 region has the DNA TGCGCCAGCCGTCAGGGGACAGACGGAAACACCATATATTTT. It translates to CASRQGTDGNTIYF. The full variable domain, completed using reference TRBV5-1 and TRBJ1-3, is KAGVTQTPRYLIKTRGQQVTLSCSPISGHRSVSWYQQTPGQGLQFLFEYFSETQRNKGNFPGRFSGRQFSNSRSEMNVSTLELGDSALYLCASRQGTDGNTIYFGEGSWLTVV.

This clone was counted a single time. The V call is TRBV5-1, the J call TRBJ1-5, with TRBD1 as a possible D gene (6 bases). CDR1 is SGHRS and CDR2 is YFSETQ in the germline V gene. Trimming stripped 1 base from V and 6 bases from J, with 11 bases between. This CDR3 has 14 residues. The CDR3 coding sequence is TGCGCCAGCAGCTTGTCAGGGGTGGGTCAGCCCCAGCATTTT. Encoded protein: CASSLSGVGQPQHF.

V usage is TRBV9 and J usage is TRBJ1-5; D is undetermined. The germline CDR1 and CDR2 sequences are SGDLS and YYNGEE. The ends were cut back, 0 bases at V and 0 bases at J, with 13 bases in the middle. The CDR3 is 17 amino acids. The CDR3 here is CASSVEAGFYSNQPQHF. The CDR3 bases are TGTGCCAGCAGCGTAGAGGCGGGCTTCTATAGCAATCAGCCCCAGCATTTT.

The chain is built from TRBV19 and TRBJ2-5; D remains unclear. Germline V gene sequence: CDR1 LNHDA, CDR2 SQIVND (reference sequence). Between the trimmed V and J ends, which lost 1 base and 3 bases, there was a span of 12 bases. This CDR3 region has 15 residues. The CDR3 loop reads CASSIGKWGKETQYF. The CDR3 nucleotides are TGTGCCAGTAGTATAGGGAAGTGGGGAAAAGAGACCCAGTACTTC.

The CDR3 nucleotides are TGTGCCAGCAGCTCACTGGAGGGGGCCCTTCGCTACGAGCAGTACTTC. Translating it yields CASSSLEGALRYEQYF. The genes are TRBV11-2 and TRBJ2-7; D may be TRBD1 (7 bases). V gave up 4 bases and J gave up 3 bases, with 19 bases separating them. Germline CDR1 is SGHAT and CDR2 is FQNNGV. This CDR3 is 16 amino acids long.

V gene TRBV18 combines with J gene TRBJ1-2, with D hard to call. Per germline, CDR1 KGHSH and CDR2 LQKENI. The V end was cut by 3 bases, the J end by 3 bases, with 14 bases between. The CDR3 covers 15 residues. In nucleotides, the CDR3 is TGTGCCAGCTCACCTTCGGCTTACAGCCACTATGGCTACACCTTC. Amino acids: CASSPSAYSHYGYTF.

The rearrangement uses TRBV3-1 (or the pseudogene TRBV3-2) and TRBJ2-1; either TRBD1 or TRBD2 may supply D (5 bases each). Germline CDR1 is LGHDT and CDR2 is YNNKEL (reference sequence). Trimming removed 3 bases at V and 10 bases at J, with 10 bases between. The CDR3 is 12 residues long. In DNA form, the CDR3 reads TGTGCCAGCAGCCACTTAGGGGACGAGCAGTTCTTC. It translates to CASSHLGDEQFF.

The rearrangement links TRBV10-3 to TRBJ2-3, with unresolved D. V lost 6 bases and J 0 bases, leaving 10 bases between the germline ends. Germline V CDR1 and CDR2: ENHRY, SYGVKD. The length of the CDR3 is 14 residues. DNA for the CDR3: TGTGCCATCAGGGAAGGATCTAGCACAGATACGCAGTATTTT. Residues: CAIREGSSTDTQYF.